This T cell receptor (beta chain) is drawn from a study of cytomegalovirus exposure and HLA in healthy donors. Overall study results and limits: In a later analysis, approximately 15,000 TCR beta sequences were associated with HLA alleles at 0.05 false discovery rate. Most of the TCR beta V segments (in an earlier analysis) were productive either about 87% or about 30% of the time. A later analysis by the authors found several of the most significant clusters apparently linked to common viral pathogens.

Vbeta (60) and Jbeta (13) primers were used in the PCR. The method was immunoSEQ multiplex PCR; TCRdb's version includes in-frame clones alone and lacks a portion of them. The data contain roughly 180,000 clones, about 82% of them seen just once; the ten biggest clones take up less than 1%. Germline loops: CDR1 SGHTA, CDR2 FQGTGA. The CDR3 runs to 13 residues. The V gene lost 1 base and the J gene lost 1 base, with 4 bases spanning the gap. Remarks on this clone: Its specificity is unknown.

Material for sequencing was PBMCs. The chain couples TRBV7-3 to TRBJ1-1; no clear D gene. This TCR was sampled from a female donor in good health and CMV-seronegative. Here the CDR3 reads CASSLRQNTEAFF. For the CDR3, the DNA is TGTGCCAGCAGCTTAAGACAGAACACTGAAGCTTTCTTT.